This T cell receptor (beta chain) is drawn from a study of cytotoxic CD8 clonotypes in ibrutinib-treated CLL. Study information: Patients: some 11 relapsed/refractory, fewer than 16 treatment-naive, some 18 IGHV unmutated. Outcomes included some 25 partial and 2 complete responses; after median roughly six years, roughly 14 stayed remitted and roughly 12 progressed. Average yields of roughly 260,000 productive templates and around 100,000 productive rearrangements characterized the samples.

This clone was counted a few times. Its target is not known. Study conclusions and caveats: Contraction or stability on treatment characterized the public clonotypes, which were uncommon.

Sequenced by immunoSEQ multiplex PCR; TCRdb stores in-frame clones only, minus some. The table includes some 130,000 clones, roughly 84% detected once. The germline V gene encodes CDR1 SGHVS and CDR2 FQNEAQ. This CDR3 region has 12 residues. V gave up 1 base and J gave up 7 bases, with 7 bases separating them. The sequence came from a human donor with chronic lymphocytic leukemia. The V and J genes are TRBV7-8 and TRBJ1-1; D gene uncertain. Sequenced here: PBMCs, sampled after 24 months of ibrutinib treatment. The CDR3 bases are TGTGCCAGCAGCTTAGTGGGGTTTGAAGCTTTCTTT. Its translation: CASSLVGFEAFF.